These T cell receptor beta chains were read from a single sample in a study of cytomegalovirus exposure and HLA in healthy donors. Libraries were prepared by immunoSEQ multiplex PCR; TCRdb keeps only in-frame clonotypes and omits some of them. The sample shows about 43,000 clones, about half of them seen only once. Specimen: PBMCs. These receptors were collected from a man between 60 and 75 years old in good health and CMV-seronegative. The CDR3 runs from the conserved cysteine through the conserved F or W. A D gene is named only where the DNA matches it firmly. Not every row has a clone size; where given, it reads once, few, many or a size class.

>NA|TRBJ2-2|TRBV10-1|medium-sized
CASSESFQNTGELFF
TGCGCCAGCAGTGAGTCGTTCCAGAACACCGGGGAGCTGTTTTTT
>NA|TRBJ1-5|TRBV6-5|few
CASSIDRSYQPQHF
TGTGCCAGCAGCATTGACAGGTCTTATCAGCCCCAGCATTTT
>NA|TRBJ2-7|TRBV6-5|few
CASSYRREQYF
TGTGCCAGCAGTTACAGGCGGGAGCAGTACTTC
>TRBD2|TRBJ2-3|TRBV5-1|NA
CASSFRTSGFTDTQYF
TGCGCCAGCAGCTTTCGGACTAGCGGCTTCACAGATACGCAGTATTTT
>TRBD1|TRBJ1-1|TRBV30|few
CAWTNRGGLSEAFF
TGTGCCTGGACAAACAGGGGCGGCTTGTCTGAAGCTTTCTTT
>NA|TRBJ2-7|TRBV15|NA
CATSRDRTGEQYF
TGTGCCACCAGCAGGGACAGAACAGGGGAGCAGTACTTC
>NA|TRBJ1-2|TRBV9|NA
CASSVAEGVDGYTF
TGTGCCAGCAGCGTAGCTGAGGGGGTCGACGGCTACACCTTC
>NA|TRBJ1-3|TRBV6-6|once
CASGQGNTIYF
TGTGCCAGCGGACAGGGAAACACCATATATTTT
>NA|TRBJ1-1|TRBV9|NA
CASSVAGDPNTEAFF
TGTGCCAGCAGCGTCGCAGGGGACCCGAACACTGAAGCTTTCTTT
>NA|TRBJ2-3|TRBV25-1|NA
CASSVLEASTDTQYF
TGTGCCAGCAGTGTACTAGAGGCGAGCACAGATACGCAGTATTTT
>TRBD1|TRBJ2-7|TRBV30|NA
CAWTPYTGAYEQYF
TGTGCCTGGACCCCTTACACAGGGGCCTACGAGCAGTACTTC
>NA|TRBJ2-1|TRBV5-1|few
CASSLGADNEQFF
TGCGCCAGCAGCTTGGGAGCGGACAATGAGCAGTTCTTC
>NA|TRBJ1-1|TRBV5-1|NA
CASSLERGQQNTEAFF
TGCGCCAGCAGCTTGGAGCGCGGACAACAGAACACTGAAGCTTTCTTT
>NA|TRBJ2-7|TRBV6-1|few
CASSGRGSSYEQYF
TGTGCCAGCAGTGGACGGGGAAGCTCCTACGAGCAGTACTTC